This is a list of T cell receptor beta chains from one sample in a study of control samples from healthy donors and cancer patients. Using immunoSEQ multiplex PCR, the repertoire was profiled, and TCRdb retains in-frame clones only, with some absent. The repertoire holds about 140,000 clones, with around nine tenths as singletons. The sample consisted of blood. The receptor source for this set is a woman aged 25 to 39 in good health. CDR3s include the opening cysteine and the closing phenylalanine or tryptophan. D genes are given only for firm matches. Size values are once, few and many counts, or a class for expanded clones, and some rows have none.

D gene: TRBD1
J gene: TRBJ2-5
V gene: TRBV3-1/TRBV3-2
clone size: -
CDR3 protein: CASSPTGQEETQYF
CDR3 DNA: TGTGCCAGCAGCCCGACAGGGCAAGAAGAGACCCAGTACTTC

D gene: TRBD1
J gene: TRBJ1-2
V gene: TRBV28
clone size: -
CDR3 protein: CASSSSGQIYGYTF
CDR3 DNA: TGTGCCAGCAGTTCCTCGGGACAGATCTATGGCTACACCTTC

D gene: TRBD2
J gene: TRBJ2-2
V gene: TRBV19
clone size: once
CDR3 protein: CASSINGGGIGVGTGELFF
CDR3 DNA: TGTGCCAGTAGTATAAACGGCGGGGGTATCGGTGTCGGCACCGGGGAGCTGTTTTTT

D gene: -
J gene: TRBJ2-1
V gene: TRBV5-4
clone size: few
CDR3 protein: CASSPGTGSYNEQFF
CDR3 DNA: TGTGCCAGCAGCCCCGGGACCGGATCCTACAATGAGCAGTTCTTC

D gene: TRBD2
J gene: TRBJ2-2
V gene: TRBV6-5
clone size: once
CDR3 protein: CASSYYTGGNTGELFF
CDR3 DNA: TGTGCCAGCAGTTATTATACGGGGGGGAACACCGGGGAGCTGTTTTTT

D gene: -
J gene: TRBJ1-1
V gene: TRBV5-1
clone size: -
CDR3 protein: CASSTDGVMNTEAFF
CDR3 DNA: TGCGCCAGCAGCACGGACGGGGTGATGAACACTGAAGCTTTCTTT

D gene: -
J gene: TRBJ2-3
V gene: TRBV19
clone size: -
CDR3 protein: CASNSGRTDTQYF
CDR3 DNA: TGTGCCAGTAATAGCGGTCGCACAGATACGCAGTATTTT

D gene: TRBD2
J gene: TRBJ2-1
V gene: TRBV5-1
clone size: -
CDR3 protein: CASTVSAEPGGEQFF
CDR3 DNA: TGCGCCAGCACCGTTAGTGCGGAACCGGGGGGTGAGCAGTTCTTC

D gene: TRBD2
J gene: TRBJ2-5
V gene: TRBV4-2
clone size: -
CDR3 protein: CASSHLAGGEETQYF
CDR3 DNA: TGTGCCAGCAGCCACCTAGCGGGAGGGGAGGAGACCCAGTACTTC

D gene: -
J gene: TRBJ2-2
V gene: TRBV7-9
clone size: -
CDR3 protein: CASSLAPGANTGELFF
CDR3 DNA: TGTGCCAGCAGCTTAGCCCCGGGGGCGAACACCGGGGAGCTGTTTTTT

D gene: -
J gene: TRBJ2-3
V gene: TRBV9
clone size: -
CDR3 protein: CASTVGGHSTDTQYF
CDR3 DNA: TGTGCCAGCACCGTAGGTGGGCACAGCACAGATACGCAGTATTTT

D gene: -
J gene: TRBJ1-4
V gene: TRBV5-1
clone size: -
CDR3 protein: CASSLGQATNEKLFF
CDR3 DNA: TGCGCCAGCAGCTTGGGACAGGCAACTAATGAAAAACTGTTTTTT

D gene: TRBD2
J gene: TRBJ2-5
V gene: TRBV6-6
clone size: -
CDR3 protein: CASSLRLPASGSGWQETQYF
CDR3 DNA: TGTGCCAGCAGTCTCCGCCTCCCGGCTAGCGGGAGTGGATGGCAAGAGACCCAGTACTTC

D gene: -
J gene: TRBJ2-7
V gene: TRBV6-5
clone size: -
CDR3 protein: CASSLLISSYEQYF
CDR3 DNA: TGTGCCAGCAGTCTCCTTATAAGCTCCTACGAGCAGTACTTC

D gene: -
J gene: TRBJ2-1
V gene: TRBV20-1
clone size: -
CDR3 protein: CSARLANEQFF
CDR3 DNA: TGCAGTGCTAGACTAGCCAATGAGCAGTTCTTC

D gene: -
J gene: TRBJ2-3
V gene: TRBV9
clone size: -
CDR3 protein: CASCRDLNSDTQYF
CDR3 DNA: TGTGCCAGCTGCCGGGACCTCAATTCGGATACGCAGTATTTT

D gene: -
J gene: TRBJ2-3
V gene: TRBV7-8
clone size: -
CDR3 protein: CASSFGSGVQAYTDTQYF
CDR3 DNA: TGTGCCAGCAGCTTTGGGTCCGGGGTGCAGGCCTACACAGATACGCAGTATTTT

D gene: -
J gene: TRBJ2-2
V gene: TRBV6-1
clone size: few
CDR3 protein: CASSEAVANTGELFF
CDR3 DNA: TGTGCCAGCAGTGAAGCGGTGGCAAACACCGGGGAGCTGTTTTTT

D gene: -
J gene: TRBJ2-1
V gene: TRBV7-2
clone size: -
CDR3 protein: CASSPHFGYDEQFF
CDR3 DNA: TGTGCCAGCAGCCCCCACTTCGGGTACGACGAGCAGTTCTTC

D gene: TRBD2
J gene: TRBJ2-1
V gene: TRBV5-4
clone size: -
CDR3 protein: CASSPPPGGAGYNEQFF
CDR3 DNA: TGTGCCAGCAGCCCCCCACCGGGGGGGGCCGGATACAATGAGCAGTTCTTC

D gene: -
J gene: TRBJ1-6
V gene: TRBV27
clone size: -
CDR3 protein: CASSSRPGALSSYNSPLHF
CDR3 DNA: TGTGCCAGCAGTTCCCGCCCCGGGGCCTTAAGCTCCTATAATTCACCCCTCCACTTT

D gene: TRBD1
J gene: TRBJ1-1
V gene: TRBV6-4
clone size: -
CDR3 protein: CASSEDRGEAFF
CDR3 DNA: TGTGCCAGCAGTGAGGACAGGGGAGAAGCTTTCTTT

D gene: TRBD2
J gene: TRBJ2-3
V gene: TRBV7-8
clone size: -
CDR3 protein: CASSWGLAGADTQYF
CDR3 DNA: TGTGCCAGCAGCTGGGGACTAGCGGGAGCAGATACGCAGTATTTT

D gene: -
J gene: TRBJ2-1
V gene: TRBV18
clone size: -
CDR3 protein: CASSPQLGSGISYNEQFF
CDR3 DNA: TGTGCCAGCTCACCACAGCTAGGTAGCGGTATCTCCTACAATGAGCAGTTCTTC

D gene: TRBD1
J gene: TRBJ2-1
V gene: TRBV7-6
clone size: -
CDR3 protein: CASSLTGQGDSYNEQFF
CDR3 DNA: TGTGCCAGCAGCTTAACGGGACAGGGCGATTCCTACAATGAGCAGTTCTTC

D gene: TRBD1
J gene: TRBJ2-1
V gene: TRBV24-1
clone size: -
CDR3 protein: CATSDPRTGGANDEQFF
CDR3 DNA: TGTGCCACCAGTGACCCTCGGACAGGGGGCGCGAATGATGAGCAGTTCTTC

D gene: -
J gene: TRBJ1-2
V gene: TRBV20-1
clone size: -
CDR3 protein: CSARGLYGYTF
CDR3 DNA: TGCAGTGCTAGGGGACTGTATGGCTACACCTTC

D gene: -
J gene: TRBJ1-1
V gene: TRBV6-6
clone size: -
CDR3 protein: CASSYSNTEAFF
CDR3 DNA: TGTGCCAGCAGTTACTCGAACACTGAAGCTTTCTTT

D gene: TRBD1
J gene: TRBJ1-5
V gene: TRBV19
clone size: -
CDR3 protein: CASSREGQGPSQPQHF
CDR3 DNA: TGTGCCAGTAGTAGGGAGGGACAGGGACCAAGTCAGCCCCAGCATTTT

D gene: -
J gene: TRBJ1-3
V gene: TRBV5-1
clone size: -
CDR3 protein: CASSLEGTIYF
CDR3 DNA: TGCGCCAGCAGCTTGGAGGGCACCATATATTTT

D gene: TRBD2
J gene: TRBJ2-1
V gene: TRBV29-1
clone size: -
CDR3 protein: CSAAAGGYHNEQFF
CDR3 DNA: TGCAGCGCCGCAGCGGGAGGGTACCACAATGAGCAGTTCTTC

D gene: -
J gene: TRBJ2-1
V gene: TRBV28
clone size: -
CDR3 protein: CASSPSGPRENEQFF
CDR3 DNA: TGTGCCAGCAGTCCCTCGGGTCCTAGGGAGAATGAGCAGTTCTTC

D gene: -
J gene: TRBJ2-1
V gene: TRBV20-1
clone size: -
CDR3 protein: CSALEGLLRLF
CDR3 DNA: TGCAGTGCTCTAGAGGGTCTCCTCCGGCTCTTC

D gene: TRBD2
J gene: TRBJ2-2
V gene: TRBV2
clone size: once
CDR3 protein: CASSEEGGRAGGELFF
CDR3 DNA: TGTGCCAGCAGTGAAGAAGGCGGGAGAGCGGGCGGGGAGCTGTTTTTT

D gene: -
J gene: TRBJ1-1
V gene: TRBV11-2
clone size: once
CDR3 protein: CASSLHGGRTEAFF
CDR3 DNA: TGTGCCAGCAGCTTACATGGGGGACGCACTGAAGCTTTCTTT

D gene: -
J gene: TRBJ1-1
V gene: TRBV7-9
clone size: -
CDR3 protein: CASSPRGRNTEAFF
CDR3 DNA: TGTGCCAGCAGCCCGAGGGGCAGAAACACTGAAGCTTTCTTT

D gene: TRBD2
J gene: TRBJ2-6
V gene: TRBV19
clone size: -
CDR3 protein: CASSIRLAGNSGANVLTF
CDR3 DNA: TGTGCCAGTAGTATCCGACTAGCGGGAAACTCTGGGGCCAACGTCCTGACTTTC

D gene: -
J gene: TRBJ1-3
V gene: TRBV28
clone size: -
CDR3 protein: CASSPGLSSGNTIYF
CDR3 DNA: TGTGCCAGCAGCCCCGGGCTTTCCTCTGGAAACACCATATATTTT

D gene: -
J gene: TRBJ2-3
V gene: TRBV4-1
clone size: -
CDR3 protein: CASSPFGAFTDTQYF
CDR3 DNA: TGCGCCAGCAGCCCTTTTGGGGCGTTCACAGATACGCAGTATTTT

D gene: -
J gene: TRBJ2-6
V gene: TRBV25-1
clone size: -
CDR3 protein: CASSEYTAGHSGANVLTF
CDR3 DNA: TGTGCCAGCAGTGAATATACGGCAGGGCACTCTGGGGCCAACGTCCTGACTTTC

D gene: -
J gene: TRBJ2-7
V gene: TRBV27
clone size: -
CDR3 protein: CASSFGRSAYEQYF
CDR3 DNA: TGTGCCAGCAGTTTCGGCCGATCTGCCTACGAGCAGTACTTC

D gene: TRBD2
J gene: TRBJ2-7
V gene: TRBV5-4
clone size: -
CDR3 protein: CASSLRLADYEQYF
CDR3 DNA: TGTGCCAGCAGCTTGCGACTAGCGGATTACGAGCAGTACTTC

D gene: -
J gene: TRBJ1-1
V gene: TRBV18
clone size: -
CDR3 protein: CASLPGQRVNTEAFF
CDR3 DNA: TGTGCCAGCTTACCTGGACAGAGAGTGAACACTGAAGCTTTCTTT

D gene: -
J gene: TRBJ1-5
V gene: TRBV5-1
clone size: -
CDR3 protein: CASSLISEYVSNQPQHF
CDR3 DNA: TGCGCCAGCAGCTTAATCTCAGAATATGTTAGCAATCAGCCCCAGCATTTT

D gene: -
J gene: TRBJ2-7
V gene: TRBV3-1/TRBV3-2
clone size: -
CDR3 protein: CASSLLSYEQYF
CDR3 DNA: TGTGCCAGCAGCCTTCTCTCCTACGAGCAGTACTTC

D gene: -
J gene: TRBJ2-7
V gene: TRBV2
clone size: -
CDR3 protein: CASSIGQTYEQYF
CDR3 DNA: TGTGCCAGCAGCATAGGACAGACCTACGAGCAGTACTTC

D gene: TRBD1
J gene: TRBJ2-7
V gene: TRBV6-6
clone size: -
CDR3 protein: CASRSGDSSYEQYF
CDR3 DNA: TGTGCCAGCCGCTCTGGGGACAGTTCCTACGAGCAGTACTTC

D gene: -
J gene: TRBJ2-1
V gene: TRBV11-3
clone size: -
CDR3 protein: CASSFSQGLYNEQFF
CDR3 DNA: TGTGCCAGCAGCTTCTCCCAAGGGCTCTACAATGAGCAGTTCTTC

D gene: -
J gene: TRBJ2-2
V gene: TRBV19
clone size: -
CDR3 protein: CASSIDRQTTGELFF
CDR3 DNA: TGTGCCAGTAGTATAGATCGACAGACCACCGGGGAGCTGTTTTTT

D gene: TRBD1
J gene: TRBJ2-5
V gene: TRBV12-5
clone size: -
CDR3 protein: CASGLGQGETQYF
CDR3 DNA: TGTGCTAGTGGTTTGGGACAGGGAGAGACCCAGTACTTC